This TCR beta chain was recovered during a study of cytomegalovirus exposure and HLA in healthy donors. Amplification used 60 Vbeta primers and 13 Jbeta primers. Sequenced by immunoSEQ multiplex PCR; TCRdb stores in-frame clones only, minus some. The sample records around 90,000 clones, 86% being singletons. This TCR was recovered from a man aged 30-40 years in good health and CMV-seropositive. Source material: PBMCs.

The CDR3 bases are TGTGCCAGCAGCTTCGGACAGGCTACTGAAGCTTTCTTT. Protein sequence: CASSFGQATEAFF. This chain links TRBV5-8 with TRBJ1-1; the match to TRBD1 covers 7 bases. The germline CDR1 and CDR2 sequences are SGHTS and YDEGEE. This CDR3 region has 13 residues. J was trimmed by 5 bases and V by 2 bases; bases with no gene match: 3.